What follows describes a single TCR beta chain. This clone's antigen is unknown. No much larger clone exists at a distance of one base, and base qualities are not known. The collaborating institutions used their own protocols to collect whole blood in K2EDTA tubes. For TCRbeta analysis, collaborator samples were shipped as frozen whole blood, as isolated PBMCs, or as DNA extracted from either sample type. The data derive from a study of blood T cell repertoires in COVID-19 (dated by TCRdb to the early 2020s). With regard to the full study: Samples from collaborators originated in the United States, Italy and Spain and spanned both the acute and convalescent phases of COVID-19. HLA class I and class II types, where available, came from metadata supplied by the sample provider rather than from assay-based typing. The repertoires were released in a freely available public database intended as a resource for research on the immune response to SARS-CoV-2. The material from the prospective study consisted of cDNA or gDNA derived from T cells, B-cell-depleted T cells, or PBMCs. Nearly every sample came with metadata listing a de-identified subject ID, COVID-19 status, age in years and sex. Subjects who had been exposed to COVID-19, were actively infected with it, or had recovered from it provided the deeply sampled blood TCRbeta repertoires that made up the dataset. The samples were drawn from two sources: the first 160 participants of the ongoing ImmuneRACE study, and 1,000 to 1,500 subjects contributed by 6 global collaborators.

The immunoSEQ Assay, a bias-controlled multiplex PCR, was used to amplify TCRbeta CDR3 regions from genomic DNA. As for the original processing: The number of nucleated cells in each sample was estimated by amplification of reference gene primers within the assay. To quantify the absolute abundance of each unique TCRbeta CDR3 rearrangement, sequence reads were collapsed and filtered. For each sample, productive Simpson clonality was calculated as the square root of Simpson's diversity index over productive rearrangements. TCRdb took this table from immuneACCESS and kept in-frame rearrangements with V and J called. Such tables lack part of the clones; where checked against another copy, unresolved V genes explain under half of the gap, and the rest is unexplained. Clone size and V and J calls were adopted from that table, with D and trimming inferred from the DNA. The sample table lists around 120,000 clones, approximately 84% of them with a count of one. The ten top clones hold 7.5% of the sample.

The full study reports these points: The amount of clinical and demographic metadata varied by source and participant and was provided uncurated.

Clipping removes 6 bases from V and 6 bases from J, with 6 as the unmatched junction base count. CDR1 and CDR2 are drawn from the germline V gene: LGHNT, FRNRAP. There are 15 amino acids in the CDR3, from cysteine to phenylalanine inclusive. The CDR3 DNA has 45 bases and is translated from base 1. The origin of this receptor is a man aged 65-85 years with active or convalescent COVID-19. The chain uses TRBV12-5 and TRBJ2-1; TRBD2 lines up with 12 middle nucleotides. The sample taken for sequencing was peripheral blood. The bases are TGTGCTAGTGGCTCCGGACTAGCGGGGACCAATGAGCAGTTCTTC. The translation is CASGSGLAGTNEQFF. Outside the CDR3, residues come from the reference TRBV12-5 and TRBJ2-1 proteins, so the full variable domain is: DARVTQTPRHKVTEMGQEVTMRCQPILGHNTVFWYRQTMMQGLELLAYFRNRAPLDDSGMPKDRFSAEMPDATLATLKIQPSEPRDSAVYFCASGSGLAGTNEQFFGPGTRLTVL.